A single sample is the source of the 8 T cell receptor beta chains below, sequenced in a study of blood T cell repertoires in COVID-19. Here immunoSEQ multiplex PCR was the method, and the copy in TCRdb shows in-frame clones only, minus some. The table lists around 170,000 clones, 86% of them singletons, with 2.9% in the top ten. Input material: peripheral blood. Source of these receptors: a woman aged 30 to 39 with active or convalescent COVID-19.

This clone was seen more than once but under ten times. The chain has TRBV28 and TRBJ2-1; TRBD2 aligns across 10 bases. From germline, CDR1 is MDHEN and CDR2 SYDVKM. Trimming at V came to 5 bases and at J to 4 bases, leaving 5 bases not matched to a gene. This CDR3 spans 15 amino acids. The CDR3 DNA sequence: TGTGCCAGCAGTAAACTAGCGGGACCGTACAATGAGCAGTTCTTC. This sequence encodes CASSKLAGPYNEQFF.

The chain recombines TRBV6-1 with TRBJ2-7; 10 bases are shared with TRBD2. CDR1 is MNHNS and CDR2 is SASEGT in the germline V gene. With 2 bases clipped from V and 4 bases from J, the junction kept 5 bases outside the gene matches. The CDR3 contains 15 residues. CDR3 nucleotides: TGTGCCAGCAGTGAATCGGGACTAGCGTATTACGAGCAGTACTTC. The encoded protein is CASSESGLAYYEQYF.

This sequence joins TRBV18 and TRBJ2-7; 9 bases line up with TRBD1. This CDR3 has 14 amino acids. Germline values: CDR1 KGHSH, CDR2 LQKENI. V gave up 3 bases and J gave up 6 bases; unmatched junction bases: 6. The CDR3 sequence: CASSPTGGPGEQYF. CDR3 sequence (DNA): TGTGCCAGCTCACCTACAGGGGGCCCAGGCGAGCAGTACTTC.

This rearrangement joins TRBV2 to TRBJ2-7; unclear D gene. V was clipped by 2 bases and J by 5 bases, with 10 bases between them. This CDR3 is 13 amino acids long. Germline CDR1 and CDR2: SNHLY and FYNNEI. CDR3 DNA sequence: TGTGCCAGCAGTGAACCGTCAGAACACGAGCAGTACTTC. It specifies CASSEPSEHEQYF.

The V and J genes are TRBV2 and TRBJ1-6; weak D call: TRBD1 (5 bases). Germline assignment: CDR1 SNHLY and CDR2 FYNNEI. V lost 7 bases to trimming and J lost 1 base, with 11 bases between them. This CDR3 is built from 15 residues. The CDR3: CASTPQGSYNSPLHF. CDR3 nucleotides: TGTGCCAGCACCCCGCAGGGTTCCTATAATTCACCCCTCCACTTT.

The chain uses TRBV30 and TRBJ2-6; 7 bases agree with TRBD1. The germline V gene has CDR1 GTSNPN and CDR2 SVGIG (reference sequence). With V trimmed by 2 bases and J by 0 bases, 4 bases remained unmatched. The CDR3 loop spans 16 amino acids. The CDR3 is CAWSPGTASGANVLTF. In DNA, the CDR3 is TGTGCCTGGAGTCCCGGGACAGCCTCTGGGGCCAACGTCCTGACTTTC. The entire variable domain, with the rest obtained from reference TRBV30 and TRBJ2-6, is as follows: SQTIHQWPATLVQPVGSPLSLECTVEGTSNPNLYWYRQAAGRGLQLLFYSVGIGQISSEVPQNLSASRPQDRQFILSSKKLLLSDSGFYLCAWSPGTASGANVLTFGAGSRLTVL.

V gene TRBV29-1 combines with J gene TRBJ2-5; the D gene is possibly TRBD1 (6 bases). Germline values: CDR1 SQVTM, CDR2 ANQGSEA. Trimming took 3 bases from V and 4 from J, leaving 12 bases between them. This CDR3 spans 13 amino acids. The CDR3 reads CSVEGRGRETQYF. The CDR3 DNA sequence: TGCAGCGTTGAGGGCAGGGGCAGAGAGACCCAGTACTTC.

This chain connects TRBV6-6 to TRBJ1-1, with D uncertain. The CDR3 runs 14 residues. The V and J ends lost 2 bases and 0 bases respectively, with 7 bases between them. Germline V gene lookup returns CDR1 MNHNY and CDR2 SVGAGI (reference sequence). The CDR3 spells CASSYAGVNTEAFF. CDR3 DNA sequence: TGTGCCAGCAGTTACGCGGGAGTGAACACTGAAGCTTTCTTT.